A selection of T cell receptor beta chains follows, all from one sample in a study of cytomegalovirus exposure and HLA in healthy donors. The data were produced by immunoSEQ multiplex PCR, yet TCRdb's version contains in-frame clones alone and is incomplete. Its table lists around 100,000 clones. Sequencing was performed on PBMCs. The receptor set was obtained from a man aged 40-55 years in good health and CMV-seropositive. The CDR3 runs from the conserved cysteine through the conserved F or W. Each record gives: CDR3 protein, CDR3 DNA, V gene, D gene, J gene. D genes are given only for firm matches.

cdr3_aa: CATSREYSGVGRETQYF
cdr3_nt: TGTGCCACCAGCAGGGAATATAGCGGGGTGGGGCGGGAGACCCAGTACTTC
v_call: TRBV15
d_call: TRBD2
j_call: TRBJ2-5

cdr3_aa: CASSLGTSGSGDEQFF
cdr3_nt: TGTGCCAGCAGTTTAGGGACTAGCGGGAGTGGGGATGAGCAGTTCTTC
v_call: TRBV28
d_call: TRBD2
j_call: TRBJ2-1

cdr3_aa: CASSPGHNNQPQHF
cdr3_nt: TGTGCCAGCAGCCCGGGACATAACAATCAGCCCCAGCATTTT
v_call: TRBV7-8
d_call: NA
j_call: TRBJ1-5

cdr3_aa: CASSSGQGRNEQFF
cdr3_nt: TGTGCCAGCAGCTCCGGACAGGGCCGGAATGAGCAGTTCTTC
v_call: TRBV13
d_call: TRBD1
j_call: TRBJ2-1

cdr3_aa: CASSFDREYEQYF
cdr3_nt: TGTGCCAGCAGCTTTGACAGGGAATACGAGCAGTACTTC
v_call: TRBV5-6
d_call: TRBD1
j_call: TRBJ2-7

cdr3_aa: CASSLVWGGDEKLFF
cdr3_nt: TGTGCCAGCAGCCTTGTATGGGGGGGGGATGAAAAACTGTTTTTT
v_call: TRBV11-2
d_call: NA
j_call: TRBJ1-4

cdr3_aa: CASIVAGAGELFF
cdr3_nt: TGTGCCAGTATAGTAGCGGGAGCCGGGGAGCTGTTTTTT
v_call: TRBV19
d_call: TRBD2
j_call: TRBJ2-2

cdr3_aa: CAISEWGQVLNTGELFF
cdr3_nt: TGTGCCATCAGTGAGTGGGGACAGGTTTTAAACACCGGGGAGCTGTTTTTT
v_call: TRBV10-3
d_call: TRBD1
j_call: TRBJ2-2

cdr3_aa: CASSVGWGASYEQYF
cdr3_nt: TGTGCCAGCAGTGTAGGGTGGGGCGCCTCCTACGAGCAGTACTTC
v_call: TRBV6-1
d_call: NA
j_call: TRBJ2-7

cdr3_aa: CASSSFLASGYNEQFF
cdr3_nt: TGTGCCAGTAGTTCATTCCTGGCTAGCGGTTACAATGAGCAGTTCTTC
v_call: TRBV19
d_call: TRBD2
j_call: TRBJ2-1

cdr3_aa: CAFRRRSSGQETQYF
cdr3_nt: TGTGCCTTCCGCCGCCGTTCTAGCGGCCAAGAGACCCAGTACTTC
v_call: TRBV30
d_call: TRBD2
j_call: TRBJ2-5

cdr3_aa: CASSAPGHNNYGYTF
cdr3_nt: TGTGCCAGCAGCGCACCGGGACACAATAACTATGGCTACACCTTC
v_call: TRBV7-9
d_call: NA
j_call: TRBJ1-2

cdr3_aa: CASRQGVGEQYF
cdr3_nt: TGTGCCAGCAGACAGGGGGTGGGTGAGCAGTACTTC
v_call: TRBV2
d_call: TRBD1
j_call: TRBJ2-7

cdr3_aa: CASPSTGNEQFF
cdr3_nt: TGTGCCAGCCCTTCCACAGGGAATGAGCAGTTCTTC
v_call: TRBV6-1
d_call: NA
j_call: TRBJ2-1

cdr3_aa: CASSYGLKEQYF
cdr3_nt: TGTGCCAGCAGTTACGGGCTGAAAGAGCAGTACTTC
v_call: TRBV6-6
d_call: NA
j_call: TRBJ2-7

cdr3_aa: CASSVGQGARGEKLFF
cdr3_nt: TGTGCCAGCAGCGTAGGACAGGGGGCGCGAGGTGAAAAACTGTTTTTT
v_call: TRBV9
d_call: TRBD1
j_call: TRBJ1-4

cdr3_aa: CASTRTGNQPQHF
cdr3_nt: TGCGCCAGCACCCGAACAGGCAATCAGCCCCAGCATTTT
v_call: TRBV23-1
d_call: NA
j_call: TRBJ1-5

cdr3_aa: CASSQDQERLTPGNEQFF
cdr3_nt: TGCGCCAGCAGCCAAGATCAAGAGAGGCTAACACCGGGCAATGAGCAGTTCTTC
v_call: TRBV4-1
d_call: NA
j_call: TRBJ2-1

cdr3_aa: CASSLRDRLFF
cdr3_nt: TGTGCCAGTAGTCTCCGGGACAGGTTGTTCTTC
v_call: TRBV19
d_call: TRBD1
j_call: TRBJ2-1

cdr3_aa: CSVDGESSYEQYF
cdr3_nt: TGCAGCGTTGACGGGGAAAGCTCCTACGAGCAGTACTTC
v_call: TRBV29-1
d_call: NA
j_call: TRBJ2-7

cdr3_aa: CASSLAGGTGELFF
cdr3_nt: TGTGCCAGCAGCTTAGCGGGGGGGACCGGGGAGCTGTTTTTT
v_call: TRBV7-2
d_call: TRBD2
j_call: TRBJ2-2

cdr3_aa: CASSQGQGAGDTQYF
cdr3_nt: TGCGCCAGCAGCCAAGGACAGGGGGCAGGTGATACGCAGTATTTT
v_call: TRBV4-1
d_call: TRBD1
j_call: TRBJ2-3

cdr3_aa: CASSLGVLDTGELFF
cdr3_nt: TGCGCCAGCAGCTTAGGGGTTTTAGACACCGGGGAGCTGTTTTTT
v_call: TRBV5-1
d_call: NA
j_call: TRBJ2-2

cdr3_aa: CSVQGQGAYEQYF
cdr3_nt: TGCAGCGTTCAGGGACAGGGAGCCTACGAGCAGTACTTC
v_call: TRBV29-1
d_call: TRBD1
j_call: TRBJ2-7

cdr3_aa: CASSVGGRVYEQYF
cdr3_nt: TGTGCCAGCAGCGTAGGCGGCAGGGTGTACGAGCAGTACTTC
v_call: TRBV9
d_call: NA
j_call: TRBJ2-7

cdr3_aa: CASSFFYRVAGRGSNQPQHF
cdr3_nt: TGTGCCAGCAGCTTTTTTTACAGGGTAGCGGGCCGGGGCTCGAATCAGCCCCAGCATTTT
v_call: TRBV5-8
d_call: NA
j_call: TRBJ1-5

cdr3_aa: CASSGQGLSEQFF
cdr3_nt: TGTGCCAGCAGTGGACAGGGTTTAAGTGAGCAGTTCTTC
v_call: TRBV2
d_call: TRBD1
j_call: TRBJ2-1

cdr3_aa: CASSSGTGGINQPQHF
cdr3_nt: TGTGCCAGCAGCTCCGGGACAGGGGGGATCAATCAGCCCCAGCATTTT
v_call: TRBV5-5
d_call: TRBD1
j_call: TRBJ1-5

cdr3_aa: CASSLVVNTEAFF
cdr3_nt: TGTGCCAGCAGTCTGGTAGTGAACACTGAAGCTTTCTTT
v_call: TRBV6-6
d_call: NA
j_call: TRBJ1-1

cdr3_aa: CASSLRINHNEQFF
cdr3_nt: TGTGCCAGCAGCTTGAGAATCAATCACAATGAGCAGTTCTTC
v_call: TRBV7-2
d_call: NA
j_call: TRBJ2-1

cdr3_aa: CASSGGDEQYF
cdr3_nt: TGTGCCAGCAGTGGGGGCGACGAGCAGTACTTC
v_call: TRBV2
d_call: NA
j_call: TRBJ2-7

cdr3_aa: CASSLELARQFPEAFF
cdr3_nt: TGTGCCAGCAGCTTAGAGTTAGCCCGACAGTTCCCTGAAGCTTTCTTT
v_call: TRBV11-2
d_call: NA
j_call: TRBJ1-1

cdr3_aa: CASSSQAGYNSPLHF
cdr3_nt: TGTGCCAGCAGCTCGCAGGCGGGGTATAATTCACCCCTCCACTTT
v_call: TRBV7-9
d_call: NA
j_call: TRBJ1-6

cdr3_aa: CASSEQGSGYEQYF
cdr3_nt: TGCGCCAGCAGCGAACAGGGAAGCGGCTACGAGCAGTACTTC
v_call: TRBV5-1
d_call: NA
j_call: TRBJ2-7

cdr3_aa: CASSLTGWWKPQHF
cdr3_nt: TGTGCCAGCAGCTTGACAGGGTGGTGGAAGCCCCAGCATTTT
v_call: TRBV6-5
d_call: TRBD1
j_call: TRBJ1-5

cdr3_aa: CASSHPSSNENNEQFF
cdr3_nt: TGTGCCAGCAGCCATCCTAGCTCCAACGAAAACAATGAGCAGTTCTTC
v_call: TRBV7-3
d_call: NA
j_call: TRBJ2-1

cdr3_aa: CASRLAGGLNEQFF
cdr3_nt: TGCGCCAGCAGACTAGCGGGAGGCCTCAATGAGCAGTTCTTC
v_call: TRBV5-1
d_call: TRBD2
j_call: TRBJ2-1

cdr3_aa: CASSLGTGRSVGYTF
cdr3_nt: TGTGCCAGCAGCTTGGGGACAGGGAGATCCGTTGGCTACACCTTC
v_call: TRBV7-2
d_call: TRBD1
j_call: TRBJ1-2

cdr3_aa: CASSNNRGYNYGYTF
cdr3_nt: TGTGCCAGCAGTAACAACAGGGGGTATAACTATGGCTACACCTTC
v_call: TRBV2
d_call: TRBD1
j_call: TRBJ1-2